This is a list of T cell receptor beta chains from one sample in a study of response to subunit inactivated influenza vaccine. TCRdb re-analysed the RT-PCR reads in MiXCR, keeping a single row per CDR3 protein. The repertoire holds about 540,000 distinct CDR3 sequences, approximately 22% seen once, with approximately 2.9% in the top ten. These data are also associated with another study on T cells expressing NK-cell markers.

The sample in question was CD4+ T cells sorted from PBMCs, obtained about 13 days after vaccination. These receptors were taken from a man in his fifties who received an inactivated influenza vaccine. CDR3s include the opening cysteine and the closing phenylalanine or tryptophan. D genes are given only for firm matches. Part of the rows lack a size; the others show once, few, many or a class for expanded clones.

d_gene: TRBD1; abundance: once; v_gene: TRBV5-1; j_gene: TRBJ2-6; CDR3nt: TGCGCCAGCAGTCCCGGGACAGGGGGCGCATCCGGGGCCAACGTCCTGACTTTC; CDR3aa: CASSPGTGGASGANVLTF
d_gene: NA; abundance: NA; v_gene: TRBV20-1; j_gene: TRBJ2-1; CDR3nt: TGCAGTGCTACACCGGGACTCTCCTACAATGAGCACTTCTTC; CDR3aa: CSATPGLSYNEHFF
d_gene: TRBD1; abundance: few; v_gene: TRBV7-2; j_gene: TRBJ2-1; CDR3nt: TGTGCCAGCAGCTTCACAGGGGTCAATGAGCAGTTCTTC; CDR3aa: CASSFTGVNEQFF
d_gene: NA; abundance: NA; v_gene: TRBV12-3/TRBV12-4; j_gene: TRBJ2-3; CDR3nt: TGTGCCAGCAGTCAAGGTGCGGCAGATACGCAGTATTTT; CDR3aa: CASSQGAADTQYF
d_gene: TRBD2; abundance: NA; v_gene: TRBV4-1; j_gene: TRBJ2-1; CDR3nt: TGCGCCAGCAGCCAATCTCGGAGGGGTACGGGAGGGCTGAATTCGCGTCTGAATGAGCAGTTCTTC; CDR3aa: CASSQSRRGTGGLNSRLNEQFF
d_gene: NA; abundance: NA; v_gene: TRBV12-3/TRBV12-4; j_gene: TRBJ2-5; CDR3nt: TGTGCCAGCAGTTTATATTTCAGGGAAGAGACCCAGTACTTC; CDR3aa: CASSLYFREETQYF
d_gene: NA; abundance: few; v_gene: TRBV28; j_gene: TRBJ2-4; CDR3nt: TGTGCCAGCAGTTTTGGTTCTGGAGTGCAGGCCAAAAACATTCAGTACTTC; CDR3aa: CASSFGSGVQAKNIQYF
d_gene: NA; abundance: NA; v_gene: TRBV6-5; j_gene: TRBJ2-4; CDR3nt: TGTGCCAGCAGTTACGAGGGACTGAACTCCTATCTAGCCAAAAACATTCAGTACTTC; CDR3aa: CASSYEGLNSYLAKNIQYF
d_gene: NA; abundance: few; v_gene: TRBV10-3; j_gene: TRBJ1-2; CDR3nt: TGTGCCATCAGTGAGTCGTCGTCCGGGGGTGATGGCTACACCTTC; CDR3aa: CAISESSSGGDGYTF
d_gene: TRBD2; abundance: NA; v_gene: TRBV12-3/TRBV12-4; j_gene: TRBJ2-5; CDR3nt: TGTGCCAGCAGGCCGGGACTAGGAGACCAGTACTTC; CDR3aa: CASRPGLGDQYF
d_gene: NA; abundance: few; v_gene: TRBV5-6; j_gene: TRBJ2-1; CDR3nt: TGTGCCAGCAGCTTCGTGCAGGGGCGCAATGAGCAGTTCTTC; CDR3aa: CASSFVQGRNEQFF
d_gene: NA; abundance: few; v_gene: TRBV12-5; j_gene: TRBJ1-2; CDR3nt: TGTGCTAGTGGGTCCGGCCAGGGAGGAGGCTACACCTTC; CDR3aa: CASGSGQGGGYTF
d_gene: NA; abundance: NA; v_gene: TRBV12-3/TRBV12-4; j_gene: TRBJ2-5; CDR3nt: TGTGCCAGCAGCCCAGGGGGGGGCTCCTACTCGACCCAGTACTTC; CDR3aa: CASSPGGGSYSTQYF
d_gene: TRBD2; abundance: NA; v_gene: TRBV10-3; j_gene: TRBJ2-7; CDR3nt: TGTGCCATCAGTTGGACTAGCGGGAGGATATACCACGAGCAGTACTTC; CDR3aa: CAISWTSGRIYHEQYF